Below, 26 T cell receptor beta chains from the same sample are listed, as sequenced in a study of cytomegalovirus exposure and HLA in healthy donors (dated 2017 in TCRdb). Library preparation employed the immunoSEQ multiplex PCR assay. A mixture of 60 forward primers for TCR Vbeta segments and 13 reverse primers for TCR Jbeta segments was used in the multiplex PCR. The source is immuneACCESS, and TCRdb retained only in-frame sequences with V and J called. Part of the clones is not carried over; for the studies checked, unresolved V genes explain less than half of this, and the remainder is unexplained. Across this sample there are around 200,000 clones, with 70% to 85% seen only once. The ten most abundant clones make up 1% to 1.5% of the sample. Sequenced: PBMCs. These receptors all come from a girl aged 2 to 10 in good health and CMV-seropositive.

The V and J genes are TRBV15 and TRBJ2-3; 9 nucleotides align to TRBD1. The CDR3 runs 15 residues. The germline gives CDR1 LNHNV, CDR2 YYDKDF (reference sequence). The trim removed 4 bases at V and 4 bases at J, leaving 6 bases unmatched. The CDR3 sequence: CATSTLDRGPDTQYF. The CDR3 DNA reads as TGTGCCACCAGCACCCTGGACAGGGGTCCAGATACGCAGTATTTT.

The chain is built from TRBV13 and TRBJ2-5; TRBD1 matches 8 bases. Gene TRBJ2-7 matches the end of the DNA better, so the J call may be wrong. Germline V lookup: CDR1 PRHDT, CDR2 FYEKMQ (reference sequence). The CDR3 runs 14 residues. The CDR3 bases are TGTGCCAGCAGGCCGACAGGGGCCTCCTACGAGCAGTACTTC. This gives the protein CASRPTGASYEQYF.

The chain employs TRBV5-1 and TRBJ2-1; 10 bases are shared with TRBD2. Germline V gene sequence: CDR1 SGHRS, CDR2 YFSETQ. The junction had 9 bases not matched to a gene; V was cut back by 4 bases and J by 8 bases. The CDR3 sequence is 15 residues long. In DNA, the CDR3 is TGCGCCAGCAGCCCGGGGACTAGCGTCATCGATGAGCAGTTCTTC. Protein product: CASSPGTSVIDEQFF.

J is TRBJ2-1 and V is TRBV2, with 10 bases fitting TRBD2. The J segment lost 6 bases and the V segment lost 7 bases, leaving 9 bases of the junction unmatched. This CDR3 has 15 residues. Germline loops: CDR1 SNHLY, CDR2 FYNNEI. This CDR3 reads CASTRERGGVNEQFF. The DNA for the CDR3 is TGTGCCAGCACCAGAGAGCGGGGGGGCGTCAATGAGCAGTTCTTC. Using reference TRBV2 and TRBJ2-1 for the parts outside the CDR3, the full variable domain is EPEVTQTPSHQVTQMGQEVILRCVPISNHLYFYWYRQILGQKVEFLVSFYNNEISEKSEIFDDQFSVERPDGSNFTLKIRSTKLEDSAMYFCASTRERGGVNEQFFGPGTRLTVL.

The chain joins TRBV5-4 to TRBJ1-2; the match to TRBD1 covers 9 bases. The V gene end was trimmed by 5 bases and the J gene end by 3 bases; junction bases not matched to a gene: 5. The CDR3 covers 14 residues. The germline gives CDR1 SGHNT, CDR2 YYREEE (reference sequence). DNA of the CDR3: TGTGCCAGCAGTCCACGGACAGGGGACTATGGCTACACCTTC. Protein: CASSPRTGDYGYTF.

CDR3 residues: CASSSRGQGGETLHF. The CDR3, as DNA: TGTGCCAGCAGCTCACGCGGACAGGGAGGCGAAACCCTCCACTTT. The V call is TRBV9, the J call TRBJ1-6; 8 positions agree with TRBD1. The germline V gene has CDR1 SGDLS and CDR2 YYNGEE. The CDR3 loop spans 15 amino acids. The J segment lost 14 bases and the V segment lost 4 bases, leaving 14 bases of the junction unmatched.

The chain has TRBV6-6 and TRBJ2-5; the match to TRBD1 covers 7 bases. The assigned J gene may be wrong: the sequence end matches TRBJ2-7 better. CDR3 length equals 12 residues. Per the germline V gene, CDR1 is MNHNY and CDR2 is SVGAGI (reference sequence). CDR3 amino acids: CASSWGTDEQYF. The CDR3 nucleotides read TGTGCCAGCAGTTGGGGGACAGACGAGCAGTACTTC.

Only one count was recorded for this clone. The chain links TRBV27 to TRBJ1-1; D unresolved. The CDR3 contains 16 residues. V was clipped by 4 bases and J by 4 bases, with 19 bases between them. Germline values: CDR1 MNHEY, CDR2 SMNVEV (reference sequence). CDR3 nucleotides: TGTGCCAGCAGTTGGGTTAGGAGCCAAATAGGCACTGAAGCTTTCTTT. Translation: CASSWVRSQIGTEAFF.

The V gene is TRBV4-2, the J gene TRBJ1-4, with 7 nucleotides matching TRBD1. J lost 5 bases, V lost 2 bases, and 11 bases had no gene match. The CDR3 loop spans 17 amino acids. In germline, CDR1 is LGHNA, CDR2 YNFKEQ. The CDR3 reads CASSQPEPGQRNEKLFF. The CDR3 nucleotides are TGTGCCAGCAGCCAACCTGAACCGGGACAGCGGAATGAAAAACTGTTTTTT.

V is TRBV4-1 and J is TRBJ2-4; TRBD1 agrees at 9 bases. Trimming removed 2 bases from V and 2 bases from J; junction bases left unmatched: 10. Germline V gene data show CDR1 as MGHRA and CDR2 as YSYEKL. The CDR3 sequence is 18 residues long. DNA of the CDR3: TGCGCCAGCAGCCAACCACGACAGGGGGAAGGAACCAAAAACATTCAGTACTTC. It specifies CASSQPRQGEGTKNIQYF.

The chain is built from TRBV11-2 and TRBJ2-3; D may be TRBD2 (5 bases). The V gene's germline CDR1 is SGHAT and CDR2 FQNNGV. The CDR3 covers 14 residues. V lost 2 bases to trimming and J lost 2 bases, with 8 bases between them. CDR3 DNA: TGTGCCAGCAGCTTAACCGGGATCACAGATACGCAGTATTTT. This gives the protein CASSLTGITDTQYF.

The V and J genes are TRBV29-1 and TRBJ1-2; maybe TRBD1 (6 bases). CDR1 is SQVTM and CDR2 is ANQGSEA in the germline V gene. Trimming took 7 bases from V and 7 from J, leaving 10 bases between them. The CDR3 has 10 amino acids. As DNA, the CDR3 is TGCAGCGACCAGGGGCCTGGCTACACCTTC. Encoded protein: CSDQGPGYTF. Drawing the rest from reference TRBV29-1 and TRBJ1-2, the complete variable domain is SAVISQKPSRDICQRGTSLTIQCQVDSQVTMMFWYRQQPGQSLTLIATANQGSEATYESGFVIDKFPISRPNLTFSTLTVSNMSPEDSSIYLCSDQGPGYTFGSGTRLTVV.

The V and J genes are TRBV4-1 and TRBJ2-7, with 9 nucleotides matching TRBD2. The CDR3 extends over 15 amino acids. Germline CDR1 reads MGHRA; CDR2 reads YSYEKL. Trimming took 7 bases from V and 3 from J; bases not matched to a gene: 10. CDR3 residues: CASIPTLTSGYEQYF. DNA for the CDR3: TGCGCCAGCATTCCTACCCTGACTAGCGGCTACGAGCAGTACTTC.

This chain uses TRBV4-2 with TRBJ1-4; D gene uncertain. The length of the CDR3 is 15 residues. Deletions cut 3 bases from V and 4 bases from J, with 12 bases between. The germline V gene has CDR1 LGHNA and CDR2 YNFKEQ. The CDR3 region has the DNA TGTGCCAGCAGCCAGGCCGCACCACGTAATGAAAAACTGTTTTTT. It translates to CASSQAAPRNEKLFF.

This clone was seen only once. This chain joins TRBV6-1 and TRBJ2-5, with a tentative D call TRBD1 (5 bases). This CDR3 has 15 residues. CDR1 is MNHNS, CDR2 SASEGT, per germline. The V and J ends lost 4 bases and 5 bases respectively, with 17 bases between them. The DNA for the CDR3 is TGTGCCAGCAGTGCCCTTGGGGCCGTCGGGGAGACCCAGTACTTC. The encoded protein is CASSALGAVGETQYF.

The rearrangement links TRBV5-1 to TRBJ2-6, with D tentatively TRBD1 (8 bases). The CDR3 sequence is 20 residues long. The germline V gene encodes CDR1 SGHRS and CDR2 YFSETQ. The ends were cut back, 3 bases at V and 0 bases at J, with 22 bases in the middle. DNA for the CDR3: TGCGCCAGCAGCTGGGGGGGGACCGGGACAGGCGGCTCTGGGGCCAACGTCCTGACTTTC. Translation: CASSWGGTGTGGSGANVLTF.

The chain recombines TRBV25-1 with TRBJ1-1; D call uncertain. The CDR3 covers 14 residues. V dropped 5 bases and J dropped 5 bases, with 15 bases sitting between them. The germline V gene has CDR1 MGHDK and CDR2 SYGVNS. CDR3 DNA: TGTGCCAGCAGTCGACCAGGATTTGGGACTGAAGCTTTCTTT. Translating gives CASSRPGFGTEAFF.

A single count supports this clone. V is TRBV13 and J is TRBJ2-1; TRBD2 matches at 8 bases. Trimming cost V 7 bases and J 7 bases; bases outside gene matches: 15. The CDR3 consists of 16 residues. Germline V CDR1 and CDR2: PRHDT, FYEKMQ (reference sequence). The DNA of the CDR3 is TGTGCCAGCAACCCGAGACTGGCGGGAGGACCGAATGAGCAGTTCTTC. Translating gives CASNPRLAGGPNEQFF.

The chain combines TRBV19 with TRBJ2-2; D is perhaps TRBD2 (5 bases). The V gene lost 3 bases and the J gene lost 4 bases, with 9 bases spanning the gap. The CDR3 runs to 14 residues. Germline-derived CDR1 and CDR2 are LNHDA and SQIVND (reference sequence). Here the CDR3 reads CASSISLATGELFF. The CDR3 DNA is TGTGCCAGTAGTATCAGCCTAGCCACCGGGGAGCTGTTTTTT.

The gene calls are TRBV5-4 and TRBJ2-3; 7 nucleotides match TRBD2. Germline V gene data show CDR1 as SGHNT and CDR2 as YYREEE (reference sequence). The CDR3 length is 15 residues. With 4 bases clipped from V and 2 bases from J, the junction kept 7 bases outside the gene matches. DNA of the CDR3: TGTGCCAGCAGCGGGACGGGGGGTCTCACAGATACGCAGTATTTT. This gives the protein CASSGTGGLTDTQYF.

J is TRBJ1-1 and V is TRBV18; TRBD1 aligns across 10 bases. The V and J ends lost 5 bases and 11 bases, in that order; junction bases with no gene match: 14. The germline V gene has CDR1 KGHSH and CDR2 LQKENI. This CDR3 has 15 residues. CDR3 coding DNA: TGTGCCAGCTCAGCGGCCGGGACAGGGGCGACGTGGGCTTTCTTT. It translates to CASSAAGTGATWAFF.

The chain recombines TRBV11-2 with TRBJ1-4; D is unresolved. Trimming pared 4 bases from V and 5 bases from J, leaving 20 bases between. This CDR3 has 17 amino acids. Looked up from germline, CDR1 is SGHAT and CDR2 is FQNNGV. The CDR3 spells CASSSLPGPPGNEKLFF. CDR3 in DNA: TGTGCCAGCAGCTCTCTCCCGGGTCCGCCGGGGAATGAAAAACTGTTTTTT.

The V and J genes are TRBV5-1 and TRBJ1-2; TRBD1 might be the D (5 bases). The CDR3 has 13 residues. V was clipped by 3 bases and J by 6 bases, with 12 bases between them. Germline V lookup: CDR1 SGHRS, CDR2 YFSETQ. The CDR3 bases are TGCGCCAGCAGCTCTTCTTTGACAGATGGCTACACCTTC. It translates to CASSSSLTDGYTF.

The V gene is TRBV13, the J gene TRBJ2-1; D may be TRBD1 (6 bases). The ends were cut back, 6 bases at V and 4 bases at J, with 19 bases in the middle. CDR1 is PRHDT, CDR2 FYEKMQ, per germline (reference sequence). The CDR3 has 16 amino acids. CDR3 residues: CASSLRRQGQYNEQFF. In DNA form, the CDR3 reads TGTGCCAGCAGTCTTAGAAGGCAGGGACAATACAATGAGCAGTTCTTC.

The genes are TRBV7-8 and TRBJ2-7; 10 bases are a match to TRBD1. CDR1 SGHVS and CDR2 FQNEAQ come from the germline V gene. CDR3 length: 17 amino acids. V shed 5 bases and J 0 bases; nucleotides not matched to a gene: 10. CDR3 sequence reads: CASSPMGQGTSSYEQYF. DNA of the CDR3: TGTGCCAGCAGCCCCATGGGACAGGGGACATCCTCCTACGAGCAGTACTTC. The variable domain in full, with the rest retrieved from reference TRBV7-8 and TRBJ2-7, is GAGVSQSPRYKVAKRGQDVALRCDPISGHVSLFWYQQALGQGPEFLTYFQNEAQLDKSGLPSDRFFAERPEGSVSTLKIQRTQQEDSAVYLCASSPMGQGTSSYEQYFGPGTRLTVT.

The rearrangement joins TRBV18 to TRBJ1-2, with 9 bases identical to TRBD1. From germline, CDR1 is KGHSH and CDR2 LQKENI. This CDR3 has 15 residues. Unmatched junction bases numbered 4, after V lost 0 bases and J lost 5 bases. In DNA, the CDR3 is TGTGCCAGCTCACCACCGGGACAGGGAAGATATGGCTACACCTTC. This gives the protein CASSPPGQGRYGYTF.